The sequence of this TCR beta chain was determined in a study of beta chain features in type 1 diabetes. Findings of the study overall: TCRB CDR3 length was moderately but significantly reduced in all four CD4+ subsets of Type 1 diabetes patients.

V lost 1 base, J lost 3 bases, and 25 bases lay in between. The CDR3 runs 20 residues. Germline CDR1 LGHNA, CDR2 YNFKEQ. This clone was counted a few times. Its cognate antigen is unknown. Expressed TCRB transcripts were sequenced, since all the RNA that had been isolated was reverse transcribed. Only in-frame clones appear in the TCRdb table, and some are missing; sequencing was by immunoSEQ multiplex PCR. The sample lists about 230,000 clones, approximately 16% occurring once. The sample taken for sequencing was naive CD4+ T cells from blood. The TCR sequence derives from a man aged 30 to 39 with type 1 diabetes. The chain combines TRBV4-2 with TRBJ2-1; perhaps TRBD2 as D (6 bases). The DNA for the CDR3 is TGTGCCAGCAGCCAAGGCATGGGAGAAATACTAGCAGGGCACTACAATGAGCAGTTCTTC. Translating gives CASSQGMGEILAGHYNEQFF.